This T cell receptor beta chain was recorded in a study of T cells in Graves' hyperthyroidism and ophthalmopathy. The study's findings and limits: Within blood appeared most thyroid clonotypes that had expanded above 0.001.

Using RNA transcripts as the source, TCR beta CDR3 regions were amplified. The HTBI primer set served for first-round RT-PCR of the TCR CDR3. TCRdb recomputed calls from the multiplex PCR reads with MiXCR, one row per CDR3 protein. The table includes 360,000 or so distinct CDR3 sequences, roughly 20% detected once. This clonotype showed up many times. Its target is not known. The source of this sequence is a woman between 40 and 55 years old with Graves' ophthalmopathy. Input material: blood.

Here the CDR3 DNA reads TGTGCCAGCAGTGACCCCCCACGAAAGGGAAGATTAGATCAGCCCCAGCATTTT. It is translated as CASSDPPRKGRLDQPQHF. The chain links TRBV25-1 to TRBJ1-5, with D uncertain. V was cut by 3 bases and J by 5 bases, with 23 bases left in between. This CDR3 spans 18 amino acids. Germline V gives CDR1 MGHDK, CDR2 SYGVNS.